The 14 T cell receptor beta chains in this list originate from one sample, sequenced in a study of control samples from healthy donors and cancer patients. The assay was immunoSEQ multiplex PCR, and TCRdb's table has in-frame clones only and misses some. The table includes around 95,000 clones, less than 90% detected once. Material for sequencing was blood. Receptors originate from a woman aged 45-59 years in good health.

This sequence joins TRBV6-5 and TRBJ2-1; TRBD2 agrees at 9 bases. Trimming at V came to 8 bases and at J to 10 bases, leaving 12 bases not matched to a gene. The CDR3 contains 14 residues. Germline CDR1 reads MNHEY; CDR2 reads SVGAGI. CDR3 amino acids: CASLSSGGLREQFF. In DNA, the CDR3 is TGTGCCAGCCTTAGTAGCGGGGGACTTAGGGAGCAGTTCTTC.

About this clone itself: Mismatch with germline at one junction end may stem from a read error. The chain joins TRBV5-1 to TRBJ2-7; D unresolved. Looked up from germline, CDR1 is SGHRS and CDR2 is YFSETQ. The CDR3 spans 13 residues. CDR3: CASSLAGNYEQYF. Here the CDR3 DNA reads TGCGCCAGCAGTTTGGCAGGCAACTACGAGCAGTACTTC. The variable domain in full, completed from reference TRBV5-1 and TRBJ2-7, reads KAGVTQTPRYLIKTRGQQVTLSCSPISGHRSVSWYQQTPGQGLQFLFEYFSETQRNKGNFPGRFSGRQFSNSRSEMNVSTLELGDSALYLCASSLAGNYEQYFGPGTRLTVT.

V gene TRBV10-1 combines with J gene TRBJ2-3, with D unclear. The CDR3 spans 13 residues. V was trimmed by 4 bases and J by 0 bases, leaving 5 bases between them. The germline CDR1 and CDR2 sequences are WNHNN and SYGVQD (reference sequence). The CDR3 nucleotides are TGCGCCAGCAGTGGACCAAGCACAGATACGCAGTATTTT. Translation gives CASSGPSTDTQYF.

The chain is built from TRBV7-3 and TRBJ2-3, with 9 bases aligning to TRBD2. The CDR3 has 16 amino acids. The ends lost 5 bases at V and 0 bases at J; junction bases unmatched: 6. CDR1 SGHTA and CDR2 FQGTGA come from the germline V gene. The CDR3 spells CASSPRAGGSTDTQYF. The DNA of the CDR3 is TGTGCCAGCAGCCCCCGGGCGGGAGGGAGCACAGATACGCAGTATTTT.

The CDR3 sequence is CASSLGIWPGEVGEKLFF. CDR3 nucleotide sequence: TGTGCCAGCAGCTTAGGTATCTGGCCAGGCGAGGTGGGGGAAAAACTGTTTTTT. The chain employs TRBV7-9 and TRBJ1-4; no reliable D call. V lost 1 base, J lost 8 bases, and 23 bases lay in between. The CDR3 consists of 18 residues. Germline V CDR1 and CDR2: SEHNR, FQNEAQ (reference sequence).

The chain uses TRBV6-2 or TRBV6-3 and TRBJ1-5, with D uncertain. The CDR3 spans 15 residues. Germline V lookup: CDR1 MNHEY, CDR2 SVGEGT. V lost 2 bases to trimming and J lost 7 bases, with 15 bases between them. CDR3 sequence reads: CASSYDSIIPQPQHF. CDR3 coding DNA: TGTGCCAGCAGTTACGATTCCATAATCCCCCAGCCCCAGCATTTT.

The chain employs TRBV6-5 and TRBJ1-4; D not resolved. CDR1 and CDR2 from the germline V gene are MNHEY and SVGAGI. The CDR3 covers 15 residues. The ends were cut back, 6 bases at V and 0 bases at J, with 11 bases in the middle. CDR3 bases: TGTGCCAGCAGGCGAACCCAGTCAACTAATGAAAAACTGTTTTTT. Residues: CASRRTQSTNEKLFF.

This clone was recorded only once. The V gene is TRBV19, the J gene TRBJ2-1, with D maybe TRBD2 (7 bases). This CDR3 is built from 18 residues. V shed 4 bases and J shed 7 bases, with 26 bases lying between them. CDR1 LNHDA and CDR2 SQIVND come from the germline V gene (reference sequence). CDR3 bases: TGTGCCAGTAGTACCCCAGGAGGGGGGGACCGGGTGTTGAATGAGCAGTTCTTC. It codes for CASSTPGGGDRVLNEQFF.

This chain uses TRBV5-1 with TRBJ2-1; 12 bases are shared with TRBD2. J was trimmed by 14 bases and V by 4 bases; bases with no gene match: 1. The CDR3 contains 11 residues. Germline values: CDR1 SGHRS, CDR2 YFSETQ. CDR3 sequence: CASSASGGEFF. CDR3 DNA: TGCGCCAGCAGCGCTAGCGGGGGGGAGTTCTTC.

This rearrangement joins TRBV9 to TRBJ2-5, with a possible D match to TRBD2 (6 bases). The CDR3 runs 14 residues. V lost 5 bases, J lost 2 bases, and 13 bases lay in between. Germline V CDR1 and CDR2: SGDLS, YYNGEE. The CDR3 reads CASSRGGGQETQYF. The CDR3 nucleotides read TGTGCCAGCAGTAGGGGAGGTGGGCAAGAGACCCAGTACTTC.

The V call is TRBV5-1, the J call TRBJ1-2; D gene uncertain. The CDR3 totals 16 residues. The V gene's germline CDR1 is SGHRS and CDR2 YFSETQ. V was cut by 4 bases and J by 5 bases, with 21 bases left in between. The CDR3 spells CASSTKRQDLPYGYTF. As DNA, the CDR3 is TGCGCCAGCAGCACTAAACGACAAGACCTCCCTTATGGCTACACCTTC.

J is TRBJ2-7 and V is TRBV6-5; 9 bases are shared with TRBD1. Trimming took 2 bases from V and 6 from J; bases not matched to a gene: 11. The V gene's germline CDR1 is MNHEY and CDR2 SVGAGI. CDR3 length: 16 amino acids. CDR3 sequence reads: CASSYDLGTGRIEQYF. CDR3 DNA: TGTGCCAGCAGTTACGATTTGGGGACAGGGCGAATCGAGCAGTACTTC.

As DNA, the CDR3 is TGTGCCAGCTCCCTTAGCCGGGACAACCAATACGAGCAGTACGTC. As protein: CASSLSRDNQYEQYV. V and J are TRBV18 and TRBJ2-7; tentatively, D is TRBD1 (6 bases). The V gene's germline CDR1 is KGHSH and CDR2 LQKENI. Trimming shortened V by 6 bases and J by 4 bases, and 19 bases separated the two germline ends. This CDR3 has 15 residues.

The CDR3 loop reads CASSFRYSGLNTEAFF. The DNA of the CDR3 is TGTGCCAGCAGTTTCCGATACTCAGGGCTTAACACTGAAGCTTTCTTT. The gene calls are TRBV27 and TRBJ1-1, with a weak D call TRBD1 (5 bases). Trimming removed 3 bases from V and 2 bases from J, with 16 bases in between. Germline V gene data show CDR1 as MNHEY and CDR2 as SMNVEV (reference sequence). This CDR3 comprises 16 residues.